The T cell receptor beta chain described here comes from a study of blood T cell repertoires in COVID-19. Clones were read by immunoSEQ multiplex PCR, and TCRdb kept only the in-frame ones, dropping some. The sample consists of approximately 98,000 clones, 82% of them appearing once. V lost 2 bases, J lost 6 bases, and 10 bases stayed unmatched. There are 16 residues in the CDR3. Germline V gene lookup returns CDR1 MNHNY and CDR2 SVGAGI (reference sequence). Only a few counts were recorded for this clone. The J gene is TRBJ1-1, the V gene TRBV6-6; 9 bases match TRBD1. The source of this sequence is a man at least 80 years old with acute or convalescent COVID-19. Sequenced input: peripheral blood. CDR3 sequence reads: CASSYNRGRDSSEAFF. CDR3 nucleotide sequence: TGTGCCAGCAGTTACAACAGGGGGCGGGACAGCTCTGAAGCTTTCTTT.